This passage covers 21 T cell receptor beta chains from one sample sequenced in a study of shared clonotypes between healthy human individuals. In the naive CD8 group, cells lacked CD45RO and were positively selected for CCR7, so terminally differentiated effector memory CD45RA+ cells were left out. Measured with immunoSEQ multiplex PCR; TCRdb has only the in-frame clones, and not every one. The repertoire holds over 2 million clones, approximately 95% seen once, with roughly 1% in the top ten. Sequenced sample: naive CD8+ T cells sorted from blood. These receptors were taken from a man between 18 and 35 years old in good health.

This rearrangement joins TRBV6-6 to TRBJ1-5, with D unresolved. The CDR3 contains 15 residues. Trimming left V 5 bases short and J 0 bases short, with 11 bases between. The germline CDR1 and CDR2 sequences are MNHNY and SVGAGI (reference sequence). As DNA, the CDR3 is TGTGCCAGCAGTCTGATAAATTATAGCAATCAGCCCCAGCATTTT. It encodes CASSLINYSNQPQHF.

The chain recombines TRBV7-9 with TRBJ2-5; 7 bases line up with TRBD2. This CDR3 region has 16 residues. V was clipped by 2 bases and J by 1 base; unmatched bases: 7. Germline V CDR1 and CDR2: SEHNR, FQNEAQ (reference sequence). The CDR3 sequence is CASSLFGGGIQETQYF. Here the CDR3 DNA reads TGTGCCAGCAGCTTATTTGGGGGAGGGATCCAAGAGACCCAGTACTTC.

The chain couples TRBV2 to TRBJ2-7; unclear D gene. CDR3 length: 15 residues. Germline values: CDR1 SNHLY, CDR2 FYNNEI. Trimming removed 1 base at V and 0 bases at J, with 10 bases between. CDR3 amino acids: CASSEGKGVSYEQYF. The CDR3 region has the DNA TGTGCCAGCAGTGAAGGGAAAGGAGTCTCCTACGAGCAGTACTTC. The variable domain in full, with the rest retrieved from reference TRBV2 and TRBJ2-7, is EPEVTQTPSHQVTQMGQEVILRCVPISNHLYFYWYRQILGQKVEFLVSFYNNEISEKSEIFDDQFSVERPDGSNFTLKIRSTKLEDSAMYFCASSEGKGVSYEQYFGPGTRLTVT.

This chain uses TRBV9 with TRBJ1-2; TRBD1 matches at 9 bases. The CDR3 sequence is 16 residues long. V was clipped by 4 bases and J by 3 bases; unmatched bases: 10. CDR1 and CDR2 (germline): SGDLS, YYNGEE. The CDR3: CASSSLGTGYHYGYTF. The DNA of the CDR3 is TGTGCCAGCAGCTCCCTCGGGACAGGGTACCACTATGGCTACACCTTC.

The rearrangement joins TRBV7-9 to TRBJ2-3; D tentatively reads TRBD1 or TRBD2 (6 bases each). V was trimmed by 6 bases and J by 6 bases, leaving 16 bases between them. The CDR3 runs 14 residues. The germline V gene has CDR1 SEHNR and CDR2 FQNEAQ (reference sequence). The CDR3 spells CASSSRGLVDTQYF. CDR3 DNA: TGTGCCAGCAGTTCCCGGGGGCTCGTTGATACGCAGTATTTT.

The CDR3 region has the DNA TGTGCCAGCAGCGTGAGGGACAGAGGCTACGAGCAGTACTTC. Translation gives CASSVRDRGYEQYF. The chain uses TRBV9 and TRBJ2-7, with TRBD1 matching 7 bases. Unmatched junction bases numbered 5, after V lost 2 bases and J lost 3 bases. The germline CDR1 and CDR2 sequences are SGDLS and YYNGEE. The length of the CDR3 is 14 residues.

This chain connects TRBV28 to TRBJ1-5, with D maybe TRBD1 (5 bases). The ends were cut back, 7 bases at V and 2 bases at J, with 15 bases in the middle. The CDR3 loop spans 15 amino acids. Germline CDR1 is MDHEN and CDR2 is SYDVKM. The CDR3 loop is CASTWTVGGNQPQHF. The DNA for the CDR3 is TGTGCCAGCACCTGGACTGTAGGGGGCAATCAGCCCCAGCATTTT.

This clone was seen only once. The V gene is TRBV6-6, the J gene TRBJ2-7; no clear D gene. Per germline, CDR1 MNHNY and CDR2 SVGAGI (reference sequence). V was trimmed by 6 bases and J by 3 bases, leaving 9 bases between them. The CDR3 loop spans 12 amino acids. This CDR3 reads CASSQDGYEQYF. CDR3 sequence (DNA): TGTGCCAGCAGCCAGGACGGCTACGAGCAGTACTTC.

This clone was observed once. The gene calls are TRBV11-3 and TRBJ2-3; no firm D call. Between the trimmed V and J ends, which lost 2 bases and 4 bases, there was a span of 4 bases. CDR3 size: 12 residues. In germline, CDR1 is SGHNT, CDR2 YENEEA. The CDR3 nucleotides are TGTGCCAGCAGCTTATCTTCAGATACGCAGTATTTT. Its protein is CASSLSSDTQYF.

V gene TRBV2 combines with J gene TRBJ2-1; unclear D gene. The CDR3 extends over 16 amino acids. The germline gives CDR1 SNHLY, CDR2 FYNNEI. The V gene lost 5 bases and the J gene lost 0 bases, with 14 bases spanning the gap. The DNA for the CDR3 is TGTGCCAGCAGTCGGGCCGAATCTAGCTCCTACAATGAGCAGTTCTTC. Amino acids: CASSRAESSSYNEQFF.

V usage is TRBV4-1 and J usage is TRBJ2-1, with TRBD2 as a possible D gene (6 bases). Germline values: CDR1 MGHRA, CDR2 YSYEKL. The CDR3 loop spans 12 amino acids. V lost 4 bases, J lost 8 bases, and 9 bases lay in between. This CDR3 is CASSLGGDEQFF. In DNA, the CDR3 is TGCGCCAGCAGCCTGGGGGGAGATGAGCAGTTCTTC.

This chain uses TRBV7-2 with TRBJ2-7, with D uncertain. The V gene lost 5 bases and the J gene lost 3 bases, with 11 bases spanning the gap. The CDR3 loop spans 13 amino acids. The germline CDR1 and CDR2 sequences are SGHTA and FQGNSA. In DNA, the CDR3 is TGTGCCAGCAGCCCATTCGATAGCTACGAGCAGTACTTC. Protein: CASSPFDSYEQYF.

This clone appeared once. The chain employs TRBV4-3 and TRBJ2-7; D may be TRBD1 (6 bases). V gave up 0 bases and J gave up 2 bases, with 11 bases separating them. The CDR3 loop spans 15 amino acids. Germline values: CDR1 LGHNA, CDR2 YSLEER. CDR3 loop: CASSQDRGFTYEQYF. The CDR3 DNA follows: TGCGCCAGCAGCCAAGATAGGGGGTTCACCTACGAGCAGTACTTC.

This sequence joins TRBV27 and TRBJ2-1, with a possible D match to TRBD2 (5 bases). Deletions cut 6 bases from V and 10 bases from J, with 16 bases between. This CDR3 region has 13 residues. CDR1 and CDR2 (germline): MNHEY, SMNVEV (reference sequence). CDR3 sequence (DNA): TGTGCCAGCAGGTTACTGGGAACGGGAGAGCAGTTCTTC. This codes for CASRLLGTGEQFF.

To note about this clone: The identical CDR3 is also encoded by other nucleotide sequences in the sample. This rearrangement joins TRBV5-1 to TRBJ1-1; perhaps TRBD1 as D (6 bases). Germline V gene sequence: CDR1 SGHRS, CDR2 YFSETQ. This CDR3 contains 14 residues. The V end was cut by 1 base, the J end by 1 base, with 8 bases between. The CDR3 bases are TGCGCCAGCAGCTTGAGAGGGGGGAACACTGAAGCTTTCTTT. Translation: CASSLRGGNTEAFF.

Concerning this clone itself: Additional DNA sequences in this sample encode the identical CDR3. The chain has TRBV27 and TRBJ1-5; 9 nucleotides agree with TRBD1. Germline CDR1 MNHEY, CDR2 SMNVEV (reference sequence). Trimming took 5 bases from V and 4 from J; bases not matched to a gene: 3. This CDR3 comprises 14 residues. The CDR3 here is CASSPTGGNQPQHF. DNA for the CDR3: TGTGCCAGCAGTCCGACAGGGGGGAATCAGCCCCAGCATTTT.

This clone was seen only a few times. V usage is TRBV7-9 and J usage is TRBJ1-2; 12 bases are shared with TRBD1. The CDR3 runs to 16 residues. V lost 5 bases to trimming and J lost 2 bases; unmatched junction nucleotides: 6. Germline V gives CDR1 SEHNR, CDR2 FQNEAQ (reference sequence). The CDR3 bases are TGTGCCAGCAGCGACAAGGGACAGGGGGCGAACTATGGCTACACCTTC. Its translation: CASSDKGQGANYGYTF.

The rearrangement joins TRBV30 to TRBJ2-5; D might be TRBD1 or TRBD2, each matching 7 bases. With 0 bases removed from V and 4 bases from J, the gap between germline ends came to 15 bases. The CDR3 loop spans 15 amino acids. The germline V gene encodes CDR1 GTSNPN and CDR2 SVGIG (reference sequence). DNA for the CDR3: TGTGCCTGGAGTGTACGGCAGGGGGGGCGAGAGACCCAGTACTTC. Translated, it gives CAWSVRQGGRETQYF. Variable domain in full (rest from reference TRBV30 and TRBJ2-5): SQTIHQWPATLVQPVGSPLSLECTVEGTSNPNLYWYRQAAGRGLQLLFYSVGIGQISSEVPQNLSASRPQDRQFILSSKKLLLSDSGFYLCAWSVRQGGRETQYFGPGTRLLVL.

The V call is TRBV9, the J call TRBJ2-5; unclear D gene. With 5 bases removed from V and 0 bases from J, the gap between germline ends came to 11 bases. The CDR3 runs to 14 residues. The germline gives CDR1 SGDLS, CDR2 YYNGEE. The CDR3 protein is CASSSHNNQETQYF. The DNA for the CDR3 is TGTGCCAGCAGTTCTCATAATAACCAAGAGACCCAGTACTTC.

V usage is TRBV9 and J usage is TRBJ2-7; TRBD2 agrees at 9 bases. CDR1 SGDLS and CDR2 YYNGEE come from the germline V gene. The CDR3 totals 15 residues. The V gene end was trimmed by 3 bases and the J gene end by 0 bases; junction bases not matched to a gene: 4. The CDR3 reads CASSESGLASYEQYF. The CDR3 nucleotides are TGTGCCAGCAGCGAATCGGGACTAGCCTCCTACGAGCAGTACTTC.

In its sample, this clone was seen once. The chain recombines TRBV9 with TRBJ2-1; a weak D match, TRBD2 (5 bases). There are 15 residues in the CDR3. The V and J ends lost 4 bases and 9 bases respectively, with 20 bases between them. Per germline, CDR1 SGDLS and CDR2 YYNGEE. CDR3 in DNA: TGTGCCAGCAGCTTAGAACCCGACTACGAAGGTGAGCAGTTCTTC. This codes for CASSLEPDYEGEQFF.